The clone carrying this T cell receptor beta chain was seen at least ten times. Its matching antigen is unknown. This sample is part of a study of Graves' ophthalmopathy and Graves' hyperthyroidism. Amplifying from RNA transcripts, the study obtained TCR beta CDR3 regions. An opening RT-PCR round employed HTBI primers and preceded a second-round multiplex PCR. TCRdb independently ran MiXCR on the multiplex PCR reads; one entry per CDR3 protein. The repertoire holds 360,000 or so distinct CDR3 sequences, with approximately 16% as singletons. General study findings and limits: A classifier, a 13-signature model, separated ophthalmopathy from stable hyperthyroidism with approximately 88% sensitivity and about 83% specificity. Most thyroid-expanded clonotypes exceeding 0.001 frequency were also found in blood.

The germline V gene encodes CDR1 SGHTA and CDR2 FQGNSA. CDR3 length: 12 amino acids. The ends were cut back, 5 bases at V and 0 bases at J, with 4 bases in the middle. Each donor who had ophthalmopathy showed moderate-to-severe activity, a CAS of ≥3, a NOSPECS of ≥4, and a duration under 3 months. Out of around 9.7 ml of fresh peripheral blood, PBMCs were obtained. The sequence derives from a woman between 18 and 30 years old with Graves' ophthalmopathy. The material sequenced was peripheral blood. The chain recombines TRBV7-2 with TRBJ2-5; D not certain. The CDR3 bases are TGTGCCAGCAGCACCTACCAAGAGACCCAGTACTTC. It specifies CASSTYQETQYF.